One and the same sample provided the 22 T cell receptor beta chains below, sequenced in a study of regulatory T cells in long-lasting Graves disease. Building the TCR beta libraries relied on iRepertoire HTBI primers, and CDR3 regions underwent Arm-PCR. In TCRdb, the multiplex PCR reads were re-called with MiXCR into one record per CDR3 protein. The sample includes 600,000 to 650,000 distinct CDR3 sequences, approximately 15% seen only once; the top ten take about 17%. The time point denotes: newly diagnosed GD, antithyroid drugs for less than 3 months. The TCR library was prepared using RNA isolated from PBMCs. These data were also filed under a second study, of T cells in Graves' hyperthyroidism and ophthalmopathy.

The material sequenced was peripheral blood mononuclear cells (PBMCs), taken at new diagnosis, from a patient treated with antithyroid drugs. These TCRs come from a woman aged 25 to 39 with Graves disease.

The sample holds many counts of this clonotype. V gene TRBV28 combines with J gene TRBJ2-3; TRBD1 or TRBD2 may be the D gene (5 bases each). V dropped 3 bases and J dropped 0 bases, with 19 bases sitting between them. Germline values: CDR1 MDHEN, CDR2 SYDVKM. This CDR3 is 18 amino acids long. In DNA, the CDR3 is TGTGCCAGCAGTTTTAGAGGGACCTCAGTCCCTAGCACAGATACGCAGTATTTT. It specifies CASSFRGTSVPSTDTQYF.

This clonotype came up many times. This chain links TRBV20-1 with TRBJ1-4; possibly TRBD1 for D (5 bases). The CDR3 extends over 12 amino acids. The V gene's germline CDR1 is DFQATT and CDR2 SNEGSKA (reference sequence). Trimming left V 6 bases short and J 8 bases short, with 13 bases between. CDR3 in DNA: TGCAGTGCCGACGGGGGGGGAGAAAAACTGTTTTTT. Its translation: CSADGGGEKLFF.

This clonotype was seen a handful of times. The chain carries TRBV15 and TRBJ1-4; D perhaps matches TRBD1 (5 bases). The CDR3 extends over 13 amino acids. CDR1 and CDR2 from the germline V gene are LNHNV and YYDKDF (reference sequence). Deletions cut 3 bases from V and 8 bases from J, with 10 bases between. CDR3 amino acids: CATSSGPGEKLFF. Written as DNA, the CDR3 is TGTGCCACCAGCAGCGGACCAGGGGAAAAACTGTTTTTT.

As for this clonotype: This likely reflects a read error, since a far larger clone is one base away. CDR3: CASSAGANEQFF. The CDR3 nucleotides are TGTGCCAGCAGCGCAGGGGCCAATGAGCAGTTCTTC. This sequence joins TRBV6-2 or TRBV6-3 and TRBJ2-1, with a tentative D call TRBD1 (6 bases). V was shortened by 6 bases and J by 6 bases, with 9 bases between the two germline ends. The V gene's germline CDR1 is MNHEY and CDR2 SVGEGT. The CDR3 sequence is 12 residues long.

The table lists this clonotype with many counts. V and J are TRBV27 and TRBJ1-2, with unresolved D. The length of the CDR3 is 14 residues. V was pared by 5 bases and J by 5 bases, with 15 bases between. Germline CDR1 is MNHEY and CDR2 is SMNVEV (reference sequence). Here the CDR3 DNA reads TGTGCCAGCAGTCCTCGTATACACTCGTATGGCTACACCTTC. Protein product: CASSPRIHSYGYTF.

This clonotype was observed at least ten times. The chain carries TRBV27 and TRBJ1-3; a possible D gene is TRBD1 (5 bases). Germline V gene sequence: CDR1 MNHEY, CDR2 SMNVEV (reference sequence). The CDR3 is 15 amino acids. Trimming removed 6 bases at V and 0 bases at J, with 12 bases between. The CDR3 region has the DNA TGTGCCAGCAGCTACAGGCCCTCCTCTGGAAACACCATATATTTT. Amino acid sequence: CASSYRPSSGNTIYF.

The rearrangement joins TRBV24-1 to TRBJ2-1; 8 bases match TRBD2. The V gene end was trimmed by 5 bases and the J gene end by 7 bases; junction bases not matched to a gene: 6. Germline V gene sequence: CDR1 KGHDR, CDR2 SFDVKD. There are 14 residues in the CDR3. CDR3 DNA sequence: TGTGCCACCAGTGCCCGGAGCGGGGGAAATGAGCAGTTCTTC. It specifies CATSARSGGNEQFF.

Ten or more counts support this clonotype. The V and J genes are TRBV27 and TRBJ2-7, with 8 bases lining up with TRBD2. With V trimmed by 5 bases and J by 0 bases, 9 bases remained unmatched. Germline V gene sequence: CDR1 MNHEY, CDR2 SMNVEV (reference sequence). This CDR3 is 16 amino acids long. CDR3 sequence: CASSPEPGGNSYEQYF. CDR3 sequence (DNA): TGTGCCAGCAGTCCCGAGCCGGGGGGGAACTCCTACGAGCAGTACTTC.

This clonotype was seen many times. CDR3 nucleotides: TGTGCCAGCAGTTTACGCGGGAGTAGCCACAATGAGCAGTTCTTC. It yields the protein CASSLRGSSHNEQFF. The chain employs TRBV12-3 or TRBV12-4 and TRBJ2-1, with TRBD2 identical over 7 bases. The V and J ends lost 2 bases and 5 bases, in that order; junction bases with no gene match: 6. The CDR3 has 15 residues.

At least ten counts were recorded for this clonotype. V and J are TRBV27 and TRBJ2-1; D is ambiguous. CDR1 and CDR2 from the germline V gene are MNHEY and SMNVEV (reference sequence). The CDR3 loop spans 15 amino acids. Trimming removed 7 bases from V and 0 bases from J, with 13 bases in between. The CDR3 region is CASKWRTGSYNEQFF. The CDR3 DNA sequence: TGTGCCAGCAAATGGAGAACGGGCTCCTACAATGAGCAGTTCTTC.

A few counts support this clonotype. The chain joins TRBV4-1 to TRBJ1-5, with D hard to call. CDR1 MGHRA and CDR2 YSYEKL come from the germline V gene. The CDR3 is made up of 14 amino acids. Trimming pared 1 base from V and 3 bases from J, leaving 7 bases between. The CDR3 region has the DNA TGCGCCAGCAGCCAAGGGGGTCCCAATCAGCCCCAGCATTTT. The encoded protein is CASSQGGPNQPQHF.

The table lists this clonotype with many counts. The V call is TRBV2, the J call TRBJ2-3, with 15 nucleotides matching TRBD2. Trimming cost V 8 bases and J 4 bases; bases outside gene matches: 4. Germline lookup yields CDR1 SNHLY and CDR2 FYNNEI. The CDR3 loop spans 15 amino acids. Written as DNA, the CDR3 is TGTGCCAGCCCGGGACTAGCGGGAGGTGCAGATACGCAGTATTTT. This codes for CASPGLAGGADTQYF.

This clonotype was observed a handful of times. This chain connects TRBV6-5 to TRBJ1-4; tentative D call: TRBD1 (5 bases). CDR1 MNHEY and CDR2 SVGAGI come from the germline V gene. Trimming took 2 bases from V and 8 from J, leaving 15 bases between them. The CDR3 is made up of 15 amino acids. The CDR3 here is CASSYRGGSEEKLFF. CDR3 sequence (DNA): TGTGCCAGCAGTTACCGGGGGGGATCCGAGGAAAAACTGTTTTTT.

This clonotype was counted between two and nine times. The chain employs TRBV5-1 and TRBJ1-2, with D possibly TRBD1 on 5 matching bases. Deletions cut 2 bases from V and 0 bases from J, with 8 bases between. The CDR3 is 14 residues long. The germline CDR1 and CDR2 sequences are SGHRS and YFSETQ. The CDR3 DNA sequence: TGCGCCAGCAGCTTACTGGACACTAACTATGGCTACACCTTC. This encodes CASSLLDTNYGYTF.

This clonotype was recorded a few times. This chain joins TRBV5-1 and TRBJ2-2; 7 nucleotides agree with TRBD1. This CDR3 has 15 residues. In germline, CDR1 is SGHRS, CDR2 YFSETQ. V lost 2 bases and J lost 2; bases outside the gene matches: 3. CDR3 nucleotides: TGCGCCAGCAGCTTACGGGACAGCAACACCGGGGAGCTGTTTTTT. This gives the protein CASSLRDSNTGELFF.

The chain uses TRBV12-3 or TRBV12-4 and TRBJ2-6, with 9 positions matching TRBD2. V lost 6 bases, J lost 0 bases, and 27 bases stayed unmatched. The CDR3 extends over 24 amino acids. In DNA, the CDR3 is TGTGCCAGCAGGGAAAGGGGTAGCGGGAGTCTCAAATTTTCGTCCGTCTCTGGGGCCAACGTCCTGACTTTC. Its translation: CASRERGSGSLKFSSVSGANVLTF.

CDR3: CASTGQGTDTQYF. In DNA form, the CDR3 reads TGTGCCAGCACAGGACAGGGGACAGATACGCAGTATTTT. The V and J genes are TRBV28 and TRBJ2-3; 9 bases are shared with TRBD1. The CDR3 runs to 13 residues. Germline-derived CDR1 and CDR2 are MDHEN and SYDVKM. V shed 7 bases and J 3 bases; nucleotides not matched to a gene: 2.

The DNA for the CDR3 is TGTGCCAGCAGCCCCCCGACGGATCTCAATGAGCAGTTCTTC. Protein: CASSPPTDLNEQFF. This rearrangement joins TRBV9 to TRBJ2-1; D not resolved. Trimming removed 4 bases from V and 6 bases from J, with 14 bases in between. Germline lookup yields CDR1 SGDLS and CDR2 YYNGEE. The CDR3 is 14 residues long.

This clonotype came up many times. The gene calls are TRBV27 and TRBJ2-3; no clear D. The V gene lost 6 bases and the J gene lost 2 bases, with 15 bases spanning the gap. The CDR3 covers 15 residues. Germline CDR1 MNHEY, CDR2 SMNVEV (reference sequence). CDR3 sequence (DNA): TGTGCCAGCAGCTTTTTGGACGGAGTCACAGATACGCAGTATTTT. It specifies CASSFLDGVTDTQYF.

This rearrangement joins TRBV3-1 to TRBJ2-7; maybe TRBD2 (6 bases). CDR3 length equals 15 residues. Trimming took 2 bases from V and 0 from J, leaving 11 bases between them. The germline V gene has CDR1 LGHDT and CDR2 YNNKEL (reference sequence). The CDR3 region has the DNA TGTGCCAGCAGCCAACCGGGGGACGTCTCCTACGAGCAGTACTTC. Translation gives CASSQPGDVSYEQYF.

There are many counts of this clonotype. The genes are TRBV28 and TRBJ2-1; TRBD1 matches 8 bases. V shed 5 bases, J shed 2 bases, and the junction held 5 bases outside the gene matches. Germline CDR1 is MDHEN and CDR2 is SYDVKM. The CDR3 has 15 residues. CDR3 nucleotide sequence: TGTGCCAGCAGTGACACAGGGGGAACCTACAATGAGCAGTTCTTC. Translating gives CASSDTGGTYNEQFF.

This clonotype was seen a few times. The rearrangement links TRBV15 to TRBJ1-2; D not resolved. Germline values: CDR1 LNHNV, CDR2 YYDKDF (reference sequence). CDR3 length equals 12 residues. V was pared by 3 bases and J by 8 bases, with 10 bases between. The CDR3 DNA reads TGTGCCACCAGCAGTATACTACAAGGCTACACCTTC. It specifies CATSSILQGYTF.